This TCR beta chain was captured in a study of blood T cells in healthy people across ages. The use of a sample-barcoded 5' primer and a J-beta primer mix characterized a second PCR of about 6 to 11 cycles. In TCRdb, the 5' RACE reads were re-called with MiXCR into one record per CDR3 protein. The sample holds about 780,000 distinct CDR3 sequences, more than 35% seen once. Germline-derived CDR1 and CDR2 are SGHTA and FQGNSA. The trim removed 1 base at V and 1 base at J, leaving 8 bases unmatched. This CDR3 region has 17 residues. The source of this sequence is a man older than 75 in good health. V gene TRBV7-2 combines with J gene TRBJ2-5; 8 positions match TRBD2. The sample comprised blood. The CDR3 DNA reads TGTGCCAGCAGCTTAGACTGGAGCGGGAGTACCCAAGAGACCCAGTACTTC. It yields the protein CASSLDWSGSTQETQYF.